This TCR beta chain was identified during a study of chemoradiotherapy in HPV16-positive cancers. Germline V CDR1 and CDR2: MDHEN, SYDVKM. The CDR3 totals 16 residues. Trimming took off 10 bases at V and 2 bases at J, with 18 bases between the two ends. Repertoires were generated with immunoSEQ multiplex PCR, while TCRdb's copy carries only in-frame clones and drops some. Counted here are around 11,000 clones, roughly 72% occurring once; the ten biggest clones make up over 35%. V usage is TRBV28 and J usage is TRBJ2-6; D possibly corresponds to TRBD2 (7 bases). This receptor was identified in a human donor with HPV-associated anogenital cancer. This material was obtained from a patient who underwent chemoradiotherapy. CDR3 bases: TGTGCCACCATAAGGGGGGGGCGGGCTGGGGCCAACGTCCTGACTTTC. Its translation: CATIRGGRAGANVLTF.